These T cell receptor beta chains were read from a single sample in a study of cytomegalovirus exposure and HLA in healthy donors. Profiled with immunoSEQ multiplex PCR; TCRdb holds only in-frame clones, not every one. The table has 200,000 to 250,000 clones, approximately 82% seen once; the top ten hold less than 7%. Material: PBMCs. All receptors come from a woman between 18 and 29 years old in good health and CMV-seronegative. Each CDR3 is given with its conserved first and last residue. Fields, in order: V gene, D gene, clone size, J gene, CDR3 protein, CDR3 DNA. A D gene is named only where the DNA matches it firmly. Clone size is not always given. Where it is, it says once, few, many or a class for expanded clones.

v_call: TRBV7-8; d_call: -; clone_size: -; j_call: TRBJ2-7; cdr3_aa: CASSLGSPGQYF; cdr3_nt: TGTGCCAGCAGCCTCGGGTCCCCAGGGCAGTACTTC
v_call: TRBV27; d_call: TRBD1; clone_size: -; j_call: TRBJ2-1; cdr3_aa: CASSGTGSRNEQFF; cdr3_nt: TGTGCCAGCAGCGGGACAGGGAGTAGGAATGAGCAGTTCTTC
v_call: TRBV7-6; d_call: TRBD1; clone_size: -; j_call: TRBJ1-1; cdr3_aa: CASSQQGSNTEAFF; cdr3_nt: TGTGCCAGCAGCCAACAGGGGTCGAACACTGAAGCTTTCTTT
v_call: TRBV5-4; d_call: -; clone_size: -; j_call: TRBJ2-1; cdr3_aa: CASSGRRQGGNEQFF; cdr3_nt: TGTGCCAGCAGCGGCCGGAGACAAGGGGGCAATGAGCAGTTCTTC
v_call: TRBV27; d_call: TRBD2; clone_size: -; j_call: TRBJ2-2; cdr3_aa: CASGSRTRRPPANTGELFF; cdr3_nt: TGTGCCAGCGGCTCGAGGACTAGACGCCCTCCCGCGAACACCGGGGAGCTGTTTTTT
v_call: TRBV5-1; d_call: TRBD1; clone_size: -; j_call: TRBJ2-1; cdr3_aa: CASSRTGGAGYNEQFF; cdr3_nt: TGCGCCAGCAGCAGAACAGGGGGCGCCGGGTACAATGAGCAGTTCTTC
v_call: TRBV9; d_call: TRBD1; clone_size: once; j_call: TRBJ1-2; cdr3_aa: CASSLGQGASAYGYTF; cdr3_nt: TGTGCCAGCAGCCTGGGACAGGGGGCGTCGGCCTATGGCTACACCTTC
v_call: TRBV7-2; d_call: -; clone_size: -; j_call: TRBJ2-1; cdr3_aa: CASSSRANNEQFF; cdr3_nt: TGTGCCAGCAGCTCCCGGGCCAACAATGAGCAGTTCTTC
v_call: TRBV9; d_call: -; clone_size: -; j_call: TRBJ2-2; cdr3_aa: CASSVGGGKNTGELFF; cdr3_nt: TGTGCCAGCAGCGTAGGAGGGGGGAAGAACACCGGGGAGCTGTTTTTT
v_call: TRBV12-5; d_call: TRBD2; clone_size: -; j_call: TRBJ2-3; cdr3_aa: CASGWGLAGHTDTQYF; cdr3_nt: TGTGCTAGTGGTTGGGGACTAGCGGGTCACACAGATACGCAGTATTTT
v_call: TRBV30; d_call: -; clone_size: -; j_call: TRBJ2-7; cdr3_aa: CAWSVHLGTLREQYF; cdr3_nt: TGTGCCTGGAGTGTCCACTTGGGGACCCTACGCGAGCAGTACTTC
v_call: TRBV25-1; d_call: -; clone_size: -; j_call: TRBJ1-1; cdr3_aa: CASSDAIGWSFF; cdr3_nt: TGTGCCAGCAGTGACGCAATCGGCTGGTCTTTCTTT
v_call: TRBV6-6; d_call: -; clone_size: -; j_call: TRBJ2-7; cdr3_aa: CASSYSLDEQYF; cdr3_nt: TGTGCCAGCAGTTACTCTCTCGACGAGCAGTACTTC
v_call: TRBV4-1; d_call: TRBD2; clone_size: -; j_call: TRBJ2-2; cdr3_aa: CASSQEVGSGRLTGELFF; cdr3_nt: TGCGCCAGCAGCCAAGAGGTTGGTAGCGGGAGGCTTACCGGGGAGCTGTTTTTT
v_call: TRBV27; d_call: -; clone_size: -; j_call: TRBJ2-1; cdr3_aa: CASSLSRNEQFF; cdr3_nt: TGTGCCAGCAGTTTATCCCGAAATGAGCAGTTCTTC
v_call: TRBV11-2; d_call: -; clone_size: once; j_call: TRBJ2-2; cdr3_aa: CASSFAGGELFF; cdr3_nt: TGTGCCAGCAGCTTCGCAGGAGGGGAGCTGTTTTTT
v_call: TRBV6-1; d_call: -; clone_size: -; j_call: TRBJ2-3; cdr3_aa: CASRVSTDTQYF; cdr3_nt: TGTGCCAGCAGGGTTAGCACAGATACGCAGTATTTT
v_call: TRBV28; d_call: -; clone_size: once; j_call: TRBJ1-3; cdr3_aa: CASSAGLGSGNTIYF; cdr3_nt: TGTGCCAGCAGTGCCGGGCTAGGATCTGGAAACACCATATATTTT
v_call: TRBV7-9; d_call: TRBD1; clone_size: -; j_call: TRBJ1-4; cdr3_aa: CASSVDRGSEKLFF; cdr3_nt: TGTGCCAGCAGCGTGGACAGGGGGAGTGAAAAACTGTTTTTT
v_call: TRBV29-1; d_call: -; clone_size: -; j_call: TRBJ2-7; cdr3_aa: CSVVRGNSYEQYF; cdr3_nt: TGCAGCGTTGTAAGGGGGAACTCCTACGAGCAGTACTTC